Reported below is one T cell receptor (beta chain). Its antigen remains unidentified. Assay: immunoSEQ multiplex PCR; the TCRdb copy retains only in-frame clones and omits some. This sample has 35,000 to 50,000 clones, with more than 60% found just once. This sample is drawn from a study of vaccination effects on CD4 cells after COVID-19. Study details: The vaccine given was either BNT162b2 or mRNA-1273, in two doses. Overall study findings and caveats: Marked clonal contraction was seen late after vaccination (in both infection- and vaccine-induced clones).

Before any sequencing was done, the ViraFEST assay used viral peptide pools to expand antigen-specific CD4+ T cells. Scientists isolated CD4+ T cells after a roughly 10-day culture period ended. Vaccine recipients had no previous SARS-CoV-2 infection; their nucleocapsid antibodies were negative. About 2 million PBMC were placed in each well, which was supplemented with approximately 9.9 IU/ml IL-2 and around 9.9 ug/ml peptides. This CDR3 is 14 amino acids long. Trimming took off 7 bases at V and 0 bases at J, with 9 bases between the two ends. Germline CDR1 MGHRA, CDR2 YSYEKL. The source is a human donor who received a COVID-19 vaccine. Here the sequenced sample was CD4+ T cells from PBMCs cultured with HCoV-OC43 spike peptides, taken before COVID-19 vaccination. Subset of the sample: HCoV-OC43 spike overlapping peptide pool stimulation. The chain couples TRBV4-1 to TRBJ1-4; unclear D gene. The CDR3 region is CASKEFATNEKLFF. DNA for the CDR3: TGCGCCAGCAAAGAATTTGCAACTAATGAAAAACTGTTTTTT.